This T cell receptor beta chain was sequenced for a study of cytomegalovirus exposure and HLA in healthy donors. Study-level points and caveats: Another analysis was done later, and it associated 16,951 TCR beta sequences with HLA alleles at 0.05 false discovery rate. The study put under 200 TCR beta chains on its list as cytomegalovirus-associated.

This PCR relied on a set of 60 Vbeta primers and 13 Jbeta primers. Repertoires were generated with immunoSEQ multiplex PCR, while TCRdb's copy carries only in-frame clones and drops some. Of roughly 160,000 clones in the sample, 75% were seen once. V was trimmed by 0 bases and J by 5 bases, leaving 7 bases between them. The CDR3 runs to 13 residues. The germline V gene has CDR1 LGHNA and CDR2 YNFKEQ. This clone has more than one count but fewer than ten. Its antigen is currently unknown. The material sequenced was PBMCs. This TCR was sampled from a woman in her thirties or forties in good health and CMV-seropositive. The chain uses TRBV4-2 and TRBJ2-5; D is undetermined. The CDR3 spells CASSQEAEETQYF. The CDR3 DNA reads as TGTGCCAGCAGCCAAGAAGCCGAGGAGACCCAGTACTTC.